This T cell receptor (beta chain) was captured in a study of blood T cell repertoires in COVID-19. Turning to the study itself: Some COVID-19 samples were acute and others convalescent; all came from the United States, Italy and Spain. The analysed material was cDNA or gDNA that came from T cells, B-cell-depleted T cells, or PBMCs.

V was pared by 4 bases and J by 1 base, with 8 bases between. The CDR3 loop spans 13 amino acids. Germline CDR1 SGHDT, CDR2 YYEEEE. Per the study methods: The authors estimated nucleated cell counts from reference gene primer amplification. The method was immunoSEQ multiplex PCR; TCRdb's version includes in-frame clones alone and lacks a portion of them. That table is the source of V, J and clone size, and D and trimming were worked out from the DNA. The sample has some 400,000 clones, around 87% seen once. J is TRBJ1-1 and V is TRBV5-6; a possible D gene is TRBD1 (6 bases). Sequencing used peripheral blood. This receptor was identified in a man younger than 35 with active or convalescent COVID-19. CDR3 bases: TGTGCCAGCAGCGCACAGGGGAACACTGAAGCTTTCTTT. It is translated as CASSAQGNTEAFF.